One sample yielded the 3 T cell receptor beta chains listed below, sequenced in a study of metastatic and nonmetastatic thyroid tumors. From the PCR reads, TCRdb re-called clones with MiXCR. The top ten clones hold 15% to 20% of a sample with 9,400 or so clones, approximately 31% of them seen once. There were no patients who had received any treatment before thyroid surgery. The sample consisted of adjacent normal tissue. Receptors originate from a female donor with papillary thyroid cancer or a benign thyroid nodule (not recorded which). Some clones in this sample may be carry-over from other donors' samples.

J is TRBJ2-2 and V is TRBV12-3 or TRBV12-4, with D perhaps TRBD1 (6 bases). V lost 7 bases, J lost 5 bases, and 11 bases lay in between. CDR3 length: 13 residues. The DNA for the CDR3 is TGTGCCAGCATTGGGACACGAACCGGGGAGCTGTTTTTT. It yields the protein CASIGTRTGELFF.

The chain couples TRBV12-3 or TRBV12-4 to TRBJ1-5, with D maybe TRBD1 (5 bases). The V and J ends lost 6 bases and 3 bases respectively, with 30 bases between them. This CDR3 has 20 amino acids. The CDR3 here is CASRKVGVEGPGTTNQPQHF. The CDR3 region has the DNA TGTGCCAGCAGAAAAGTCGGGGTGGAAGGGCCGGGGACCACCAATCAGCCCCAGCATTTT.

This clone was seen more than once but under ten times. The J gene is TRBJ1-2, the V gene TRBV12-3 or TRBV12-4; D might be TRBD1 (6 bases). V lost 6 bases, J lost 3 bases, and 11 bases lay in between. CDR3 length: 13 residues. CDR3 coding DNA: TGTGCCAGCAGCCGGGACATTCACTATGGCTACACCTTC. It yields the protein CASSRDIHYGYTF.